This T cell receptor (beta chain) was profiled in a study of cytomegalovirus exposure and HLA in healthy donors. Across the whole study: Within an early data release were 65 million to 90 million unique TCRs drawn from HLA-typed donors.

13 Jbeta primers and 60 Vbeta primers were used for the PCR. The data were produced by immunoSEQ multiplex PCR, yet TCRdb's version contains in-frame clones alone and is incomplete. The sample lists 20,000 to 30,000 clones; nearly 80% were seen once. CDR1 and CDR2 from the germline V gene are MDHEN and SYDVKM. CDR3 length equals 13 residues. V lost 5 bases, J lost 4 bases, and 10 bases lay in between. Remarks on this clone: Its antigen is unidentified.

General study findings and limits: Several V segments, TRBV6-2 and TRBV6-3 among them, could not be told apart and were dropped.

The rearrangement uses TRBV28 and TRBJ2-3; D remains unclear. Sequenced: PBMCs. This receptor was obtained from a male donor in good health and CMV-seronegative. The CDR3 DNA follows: TGTGCCAGCAGTGGCCTGGAGTCAGATACGCAGTATTTT. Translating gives CASSGLESDTQYF.